This T cell receptor (beta chain) was retrieved from a study of T cells in Graves' hyperthyroidism and ophthalmopathy. RNA transcripts yielded amplified TCR beta CDR3 regions. The primer set for the first-round RT-PCR of the TCR CDR3 was HTBI. TCRdb recomputed calls from the multiplex PCR reads with MiXCR, one row per CDR3 protein. Of around 540,000 distinct CDR3 sequences in the sample, 40% to 55% were seen once. Between the trimmed V and J ends, which lost 2 bases and 6 bases, there was a span of 5 bases. CDR1 is SGHRS, CDR2 YFSETQ, per germline. CDR3 length equals 11 residues. In its sample, this clonotype was seen once.

The source of this sequence is a woman between 18 and 30 years old with Graves' hyperthyroidism. The sequencing sample was made of peripheral blood or thyroid tissue (not recorded which). This chain connects TRBV5-1 to TRBJ2-5; D gene unclear. The CDR3 DNA reads TGCGCCAGCAGCTTCGGACAGACCCAGTACTTC. It encodes CASSFGQTQYF.